The rows below give T cell receptor beta chains drawn from one sample of a study of technical replicates of blood from a few donors. Profiled with immunoSEQ multiplex PCR; TCRdb holds only in-frame clones, not every one. In the table there are tens of thousands of clones, 94% of which are singletons. Sequenced input: T cells isolated from PBMCs. The receptors originated from a human donor in good health. Both conserved end residues are part of each CDR3. Each record gives: J gene, clone size, D gene, V gene, CDR3 protein, CDR3 DNA. A D gene is named only where the DNA matches it firmly. Clone size is given for some rows only: seen once, a few or many times, or a class if the clone is expanded.

J gene: TRBJ2-3
clone size: NA
D gene: NA
V gene: TRBV14
CDR3 protein: CASSQGLATDTQYF
CDR3 DNA: TGTGCCAGCAGCCAAGGGCTAGCGACAGATACGCAGTATTTT

J gene: TRBJ2-7
clone size: NA
D gene: TRBD1
V gene: TRBV6-1
CDR3 protein: CAGSQGVDEQYF
CDR3 DNA: TGTGCCGGGTCGCAGGGGGTCGACGAGCAGTACTTC

J gene: TRBJ1-4
clone size: NA
D gene: TRBD1
V gene: TRBV6-5
CDR3 protein: CASRGDRGLFF
CDR3 DNA: TGTGCCAGCAGAGGGGACAGGGGTCTGTTTTTT

J gene: TRBJ1-1
clone size: NA
D gene: TRBD1
V gene: TRBV11-3
CDR3 protein: CASSLDRQGPEAFF
CDR3 DNA: TGTGCCAGCAGCTTAGATCGACAGGGCCCTGAAGCTTTCTTT

J gene: TRBJ1-2
clone size: NA
D gene: NA
V gene: TRBV30
CDR3 protein: CAWRLQVGGYTF
CDR3 DNA: TGTGCCTGGAGGTTGCAGGTTGGAGGCTACACCTTC

J gene: TRBJ2-3
clone size: NA
D gene: NA
V gene: TRBV5-1
CDR3 protein: CASSGRLPTDTQYF
CDR3 DNA: TGCGCCAGCAGCGGGCGACTACCCACAGATACGCAGTATTTT

J gene: TRBJ1-2
clone size: once
D gene: TRBD1
V gene: TRBV7-9
CDR3 protein: CASSLGQERNYGYTF
CDR3 DNA: TGTGCCAGCAGCCTTGGACAGGAGCGGAACTATGGCTACACCTTC

J gene: TRBJ2-7
clone size: NA
D gene: TRBD1
V gene: TRBV28
CDR3 protein: CASSLLGQRTYEQYF
CDR3 DNA: TGTGCCAGCAGTTTATTGGGACAGCGGACCTACGAGCAGTACTTC

J gene: TRBJ2-3
clone size: NA
D gene: NA
V gene: TRBV7-9
CDR3 protein: CASSRDGTDTQYF
CDR3 DNA: TGTGCCAGCAGCCGCGATGGCACAGATACGCAGTATTTT

J gene: TRBJ1-4
clone size: few
D gene: NA
V gene: TRBV30
CDR3 protein: CAWSRTNEKLFF
CDR3 DNA: TGTGCCTGGAGCAGAACTAATGAAAAACTGTTTTTT

J gene: TRBJ2-7
clone size: NA
D gene: NA
V gene: TRBV29-1
CDR3 protein: CSVRQRLSYEQYF
CDR3 DNA: TGCAGCGTTCGACAGCGACTCTCCTACGAGCAGTACTTC

J gene: TRBJ1-2
clone size: NA
D gene: TRBD1
V gene: TRBV9
CDR3 protein: CASSGPPGQADGYTF
CDR3 DNA: TGTGCCAGCAGCGGTCCCCCGGGACAGGCCGATGGCTACACCTTC

J gene: TRBJ2-1
clone size: NA
D gene: NA
V gene: TRBV28
CDR3 protein: CASSLLALDNEQFF
CDR3 DNA: TGTGCCAGCAGTTTATTGGCCCTGGACAATGAGCAGTTCTTC

J gene: TRBJ1-2
clone size: NA
D gene: NA
V gene: TRBV19
CDR3 protein: CASNHRNYGYTF
CDR3 DNA: TGTGCCAGTAACCACAGGAACTATGGCTACACCTTC

J gene: TRBJ2-7
clone size: once
D gene: TRBD1
V gene: TRBV25-1
CDR3 protein: CASRGETGTEYYEQYF
CDR3 DNA: TGTGCCAGCAGGGGGGAGACAGGGACAGAATACTACGAGCAGTACTTC

J gene: TRBJ1-5
clone size: once
D gene: TRBD1
V gene: TRBV2
CDR3 protein: CASSEDRIRSQPQHF
CDR3 DNA: TGTGCCAGCAGTGAGGACAGGATCCGTAGTCAGCCCCAGCATTTT

J gene: TRBJ1-4
clone size: NA
D gene: NA
V gene: TRBV6-1
CDR3 protein: CASSVQGTGEKLFF
CDR3 DNA: TGTGCCAGCAGTGTCCAGGGGACGGGGGAAAAACTGTTTTTT

J gene: TRBJ2-1
clone size: NA
D gene: NA
V gene: TRBV11-2
CDR3 protein: CASSTPGAGLIF
CDR3 DNA: TGTGCCAGCAGCACGCCCGGAGCCGGGTTAATCTTC

J gene: TRBJ2-2
clone size: NA
D gene: TRBD1
V gene: TRBV5-4
CDR3 protein: CASSLETGGITGELFF
CDR3 DNA: TGTGCCAGCAGCTTGGAGACAGGGGGGATAACCGGGGAGCTGTTTTTT

J gene: TRBJ2-5
clone size: NA
D gene: TRBD2
V gene: TRBV5-4
CDR3 protein: CASSLGTSGGSQETQYF
CDR3 DNA: TGTGCCAGCAGCTTGGGGACTAGCGGGGGCTCACAAGAGACCCAGTACTTC

J gene: TRBJ1-1
clone size: NA
D gene: NA
V gene: TRBV11-2
CDR3 protein: CASRGGAGTEAFF
CDR3 DNA: TGTGCCAGCAGGGGGGGGGCCGGCACTGAAGCTTTCTTT

J gene: TRBJ2-7
clone size: NA
D gene: NA
V gene: TRBV5-5
CDR3 protein: CASSLGAHEQYF
CDR3 DNA: TGTGCCAGCAGCTTAGGGGCCCACGAGCAGTACTTC

J gene: TRBJ1-5
clone size: NA
D gene: TRBD1
V gene: TRBV11-2
CDR3 protein: CASSKDRHQPQHF
CDR3 DNA: TGTGCCAGCAGCAAGGACAGGCACCAGCCCCAGCATTTT

J gene: TRBJ2-1
clone size: NA
D gene: NA
V gene: TRBV5-4
CDR3 protein: CASSRRGANVNEQFF
CDR3 DNA: TGTGCCAGCAGTCGACGGGGGGCCAACGTAAATGAGCAGTTCTTC

J gene: TRBJ1-1
clone size: NA
D gene: NA
V gene: TRBV6-1
CDR3 protein: CASKIGREEAFF
CDR3 DNA: TGTGCCAGCAAAATCGGCAGGGAAGAAGCTTTCTTT

J gene: TRBJ2-2
clone size: NA
D gene: NA
V gene: TRBV5-4
CDR3 protein: CASSLDFNTGELFF
CDR3 DNA: TGTGCCAGCAGCTTGGACTTCAACACCGGGGAGCTGTTTTTT

J gene: TRBJ1-4
clone size: NA
D gene: NA
V gene: TRBV16
CDR3 protein: CASSPLPGQSATGEKLFF
CDR3 DNA: TGTGCCAGCAGCCCGTTACCGGGACAATCAGCAACTGGAGAAAAACTGTTTTTT

J gene: TRBJ1-1
clone size: NA
D gene: NA
V gene: TRBV14
CDR3 protein: CASSLRSGYTEAFF
CDR3 DNA: TGTGCCAGCAGCCTTCGGAGCGGGTACACTGAAGCTTTCTTT

J gene: TRBJ1-6
clone size: NA
D gene: NA
V gene: TRBV7-9
CDR3 protein: CASSPMGGSGSPLHF
CDR3 DNA: TGTGCCAGCAGCCCAATGGGGGGATCAGGTTCACCCCTCCACTTT

J gene: TRBJ2-7
clone size: once
D gene: TRBD1
V gene: TRBV11-3
CDR3 protein: CASSLVRQGVGNYEQYF
CDR3 DNA: TGTGCCAGCAGCTTAGTTCGACAGGGTGTGGGGAACTACGAGCAGTACTTC

J gene: TRBJ2-1
clone size: NA
D gene: NA
V gene: TRBV30
CDR3 protein: CAWSSFVAAAYNEQFF
CDR3 DNA: TGTGCCTGGAGTAGTTTCGTGGCGGCAGCCTACAATGAGCAGTTCTTC

J gene: TRBJ1-1
clone size: NA
D gene: NA
V gene: TRBV5-6
CDR3 protein: CASSLFGQPGTEAFF
CDR3 DNA: TGTGCCAGCAGCTTGTTCGGACAGCCGGGGACTGAAGCTTTCTTT

J gene: TRBJ2-3
clone size: NA
D gene: TRBD2
V gene: TRBV5-4
CDR3 protein: CASSLRLAGGADTQYF
CDR3 DNA: TGTGCCAGCAGCCTAAGACTAGCGGGGGGGGCAGATACGCAGTATTTT

J gene: TRBJ2-5
clone size: NA
D gene: TRBD1
V gene: TRBV4-1
CDR3 protein: CASSPRGGLGETQYF
CDR3 DNA: TGCGCCAGCAGCCCCCGAGGGGGCTTGGGAGAGACCCAGTACTTC

J gene: TRBJ2-7
clone size: NA
D gene: NA
V gene: TRBV4-2
CDR3 protein: CASSARLVSYEQYF
CDR3 DNA: TGTGCCAGCAGCGCCAGACTTGTTTCCTACGAGCAGTACTTC

J gene: TRBJ2-1
clone size: once
D gene: NA
V gene: TRBV11-3
CDR3 protein: CASRTSYRESSYNEQFF
CDR3 DNA: TGTGCCAGCAGAACTTCTTACAGGGAGAGCTCCTACAATGAGCAGTTCTTC

J gene: TRBJ1-1
clone size: NA
D gene: NA
V gene: TRBV9
CDR3 protein: CASSVRQKNTEAFF
CDR3 DNA: TGTGCCAGCAGCGTCCGACAGAAGAACACTGAAGCTTTCTTT